The present TCR beta chain was sequenced within a study of molecular identifiers for immune sequencing clone quantification. Turning to the study itself: Replicates split RNA from about 20,000 or 100,000 naive CD8 cells five ways, and the researchers sequenced four portions.

This clonotype was observed a handful of times. It was with previously described methods and listed TCR primers that bulk TCR libraries were made. TCRdb reanalysed the PCR reads using MiXCR and keeps one entry per CDR3 protein. The data contain roughly 320,000 distinct CDR3 sequences, about 22% of them singletons. This CDR3 spans 15 amino acids. Germline CDR1 reads SGHAT; CDR2 reads FQNNGV. With 5 bases clipped from V and 2 bases from J, the junction kept 3 bases outside the gene matches. This TCR came from a human donor in good health. Some libraries in this study had Jurkat cell RNA spiked in. Specimen: naive CD8+ T cells from blood, with Jurkat cell RNA spiked in. This sample's subset: FACS-sorted CD8+CD4-CCR7+CD45RA+ naive T cells. This chain uses TRBV11-2 with TRBJ2-5; TRBD2 matches at 12 bases. The CDR3 region is CASSRLAGVQETQYF. DNA of the CDR3: TGTGCCAGCAGCCGACTAGCGGGGGTTCAAGAGACCCAGTACTTC. Full variable domain (remainder filled in from reference TRBV11-2 and TRBJ2-5): EAGVAQSPRYKIIEKRQSVAFWCNPISGHATLYWYQQILGQGPKLLIQFQNNGVVDDSQLPKDRFSAERLKGVDSTLKIQPAKLEDSAVYLCASSRLAGVQETQYFGPGTRLLVL.